Each of the 23 T cell receptor beta chains below was sequenced from the same sample in a study of T cell responses to AZD1222 COVID-19 vaccine. Profiled with immunoSEQ multiplex PCR; TCRdb holds only in-frame clones, not every one. The table includes fewer than 130,000 clones, about 90% detected once. The sequences come from peripheral blood, collected 28 days after the second AZD1222 dose. Every receptor here comes from an adult who received the AZD1222 COVID-19 vaccine.

V gene TRBV29-1 combines with J gene TRBJ1-2; no clear D. The V and J ends lost 5 bases and 4 bases respectively, with 11 bases between them. The CDR3 is 12 residues long. Germline lookup yields CDR1 SQVTM and CDR2 ANQGSEA. The CDR3 bases are TGCAGCGTTTCGGGTCGGAGCTATGGCTACACCTTC. This codes for CSVSGRSYGYTF.

The V gene is TRBV11-3, the J gene TRBJ1-1, with D possibly being TRBD1 (5 bases). V lost 5 bases, J lost 6 bases, and 10 bases lay in between. This CDR3 comprises 12 residues. Germline CDR1 SGHNT, CDR2 YENEEA. Written as DNA, the CDR3 is TGTGCCAGCAGCGGCAGGGCGGCTGAAGCTTTCTTT. Translated, it gives CASSGRAAEAFF.

The chain recombines TRBV2 with TRBJ2-7; D is unresolved. This CDR3 has 12 amino acids. Trimming removed 2 bases at V and 4 bases at J, with 6 bases between. Germline V CDR1 and CDR2: SNHLY, FYNNEI. The CDR3 DNA reads as TGTGCCAGCAGTGAAATTGAATACGAGCAGTACTTC. Amino acids: CASSEIEYEQYF.

This rearrangement joins TRBV18 to TRBJ1-2; 10 bases agree with TRBD1. V trimming: 3 bases; J trimming: 8 bases; junction bases outside the gene matches: 12. There are 16 residues in the CDR3. Germline lookup yields CDR1 KGHSH and CDR2 LQKENI. The CDR3 DNA reads as TGTGCCAGCTCACCGTTTGACAGGACAGGGGGATCGGGCTACACCTTC. Translating gives CASSPFDRTGGSGYTF. Using reference TRBV18 and TRBJ1-2 for the parts outside the CDR3, the full variable domain is NAGVMQNPRHLVRRRGQEARLRCSPMKGHSHVYWYRQLPEEGLKFMVYLQKENIIDESGMPKERFSAEFPKEGPSILRIQQVVRGDSAAYFCASSPFDRTGGSGYTFGSGTRLTVV.

This clone was counted between two and nine times. The CDR3 here is CASGLSVRTLHF. In DNA form, the CDR3 reads TGTGCCAGCGGCTTGAGTGTCAGAACCCTCCACTTT. The chain is built from TRBV2 and TRBJ1-6; D uncertain. V was trimmed by 8 bases and J by 14 bases, leaving 16 bases between them. The length of the CDR3 is 12 residues. Germline lookup yields CDR1 SNHLY and CDR2 FYNNEI.

The chain is built from TRBV5-1 and TRBJ1-1; D gene uncertain. The V gene lost 7 bases and the J gene lost 3 bases, with 10 bases spanning the gap. This CDR3 spans 12 amino acids. Per germline, CDR1 SGHRS and CDR2 YFSETQ. CDR3 bases: TGCGCCAGCCAAGGTTACGACACTGAAGCTTTCTTT. Protein sequence: CASQGYDTEAFF.

The V gene is TRBV5-1, the J gene TRBJ1-4, with D possibly TRBD1 on 5 matching bases. Per germline, CDR1 SGHRS and CDR2 YFSETQ. V was shortened by 7 bases and J by 3 bases, with 22 bases between the two germline ends. This CDR3 is 17 amino acids long. Written as DNA, the CDR3 is TGCGCCAGCTCGACGGGGACGGCCATATATTCTAATGAAAAACTGTTTTTT. Protein sequence: CASSTGTAIYSNEKLFF.

The chain has TRBV5-1 and TRBJ2-1; 9 bases align to TRBD2. V was pared by 5 bases and J by 0 bases, with 3 bases of the junction left unmatched. Germline V gives CDR1 SGHRS, CDR2 YFSETQ. The CDR3 runs to 15 residues. DNA for the CDR3: TGCGCCAGCAGGACTAGCGGTAGCTCCTACAATGAGCAGTTCTTC. It is translated as CASRTSGSSYNEQFF.

In this sample, this clone turned up a few times. The rearrangement uses TRBV5-1 and TRBJ1-2, with a weak D call TRBD1 (6 bases). The CDR3 is made up of 15 amino acids. The V gene lost 1 base and the J gene lost 8 bases, with 18 bases spanning the gap. The germline V gene encodes CDR1 SGHRS and CDR2 YFSETQ. CDR3 nucleotides: TGCGCCAGCAGCTTGTTCCGAACAGGGCCCGGCGGCTACACCTTC. Encoded protein: CASSLFRTGPGGYTF.

The chain recombines TRBV5-1 with TRBJ2-6; 8 bases fit TRBD1. The CDR3 extends over 15 amino acids. Germline CDR1 and CDR2: SGHRS and YFSETQ. Trimming took 4 bases from V and 1 from J; bases not matched to a gene: 1. The CDR3 DNA sequence: TGCGCCAGCAGCCGACAGGGGTCTGGGGCCAACGTCCTGACTTTC. As protein: CASSRQGSGANVLTF.

V usage is TRBV19 and J usage is TRBJ1-1; D remains ambiguous. This CDR3 contains 11 residues. The germline V gene has CDR1 LNHDA and CDR2 SQIVND (reference sequence). V lost 5 bases and J lost 5, with 6 bases in between. CDR3 sequence: CASSPGTEAFF. Written as DNA, the CDR3 is TGTGCCAGTAGTCCGGGAACTGAAGCTTTCTTT. Variable domain in full (rest from reference TRBV19 and TRBJ1-1): DGGITQSPKYLFRKEGQNVTLSCEQNLNHDAMYWYRQDPGQGLRLIYYSQIVNDFQKGDIAEGYSVSREKKESFPLTVTSAQKNPTAFYLCASSPGTEAFFGQGTRLTVV.

The chain combines TRBV27 with TRBJ2-2; 10 positions match TRBD2. The CDR3 has 16 residues. Germline values: CDR1 MNHEY, CDR2 SMNVEV (reference sequence). V trimming: 3 bases; J trimming: 7 bases; junction bases outside the gene matches: 8. CDR3 in amino acids: CASSLSGRAEDGELFF. The DNA of the CDR3 is TGTGCCAGCAGTTTGAGCGGGAGGGCCGAGGACGGGGAGCTGTTTTTT.

The J gene is TRBJ2-3, the V gene TRBV7-2, with D possibly matching TRBD2 (6 bases). The CDR3 totals 15 residues. Germline V lookup: CDR1 SGHTA, CDR2 FQGNSA. V lost 1 base and J lost 0, with 8 bases in between. The CDR3 reads CASSLVAGSTDTQYF. The DNA for the CDR3 is TGTGCCAGCAGCTTAGTGGCGGGGAGCACAGATACGCAGTATTTT.

The CDR3 region is CASSVRTDGNQPQHF. The DNA of the CDR3 is TGTGCCAGCAGCGTAAGAACAGACGGCAATCAGCCCCAGCATTTT. V is TRBV9 and J is TRBJ1-5; D is ambiguous. In germline, CDR1 is SGDLS, CDR2 YYNGEE. V was trimmed by 1 base and J by 2 bases, leaving 10 bases between them. This CDR3 has 15 residues. Supplemented by reference TRBV9 and TRBJ1-5, the full variable domain reads DSGVTQTPKHLITATGQRVTLRCSPRSGDLSVYWYQQSLDQGLQFLIQYYNGEERAKGNILERFSAQQFPDLHSELNLSSLELGDSALYFCASSVRTDGNQPQHFGDGTRLSIL.

DNA for the CDR3: TGTGCCAGCAGTCCGGGGGGGGACGTGGATCAGCCCCAGCATTTT. Translating it yields CASSPGGDVDQPQHF. The V and J genes are TRBV6-5 and TRBJ1-5; D may be TRBD1 (5 bases). CDR1 and CDR2 from the germline V gene are MNHEY and SVGAGI. V was cut by 5 bases and J by 5 bases, with 16 bases left in between. The CDR3 sequence is 15 residues long.

This rearrangement joins TRBV6-6 to TRBJ1-6; the match to TRBD1 covers 9 bases. The CDR3 contains 17 residues. V trimming: 5 bases; J trimming: 8 bases; junction bases outside the gene matches: 13. Looked up from germline, CDR1 is MNHNY and CDR2 is SVGAGI (reference sequence). The CDR3: CASSHRWDRVLDSPLHF. The CDR3 bases are TGTGCCAGCAGTCACCGATGGGACAGGGTTCTTGATTCACCCCTCCACTTT.

The genes are TRBV28 and TRBJ2-2; no firm D call. With 3 bases removed from V and 1 base from J, the gap between germline ends came to 6 bases. CDR1 MDHEN and CDR2 SYDVKM come from the germline V gene. There are 14 residues in the CDR3. CDR3 amino acids: CASSFGVNTGELFF. Written as DNA, the CDR3 is TGTGCCAGCAGTTTCGGCGTGAACACCGGGGAGCTGTTTTTT. Full variable domain (missing parts from reference TRBV28 and TRBJ2-2): DVKVTQSSRYLVKRTGEKVFLECVQDMDHENMFWYRQDPGLGLRLIYFSYDVKMKEKGDIPEGYSVSREKKERFSLILESASTNQTSMYLCASSFGVNTGELFFGEGSRLTVL.

The chain recombines TRBV25-1 with TRBJ2-3, with 11 bases aligning to TRBD2. The germline CDR1 and CDR2 sequences are MGHDK and SYGVNS. V gave up 5 bases and J gave up 0 bases; unmatched junction bases: 7. The CDR3 spans 17 residues. CDR3 nucleotide sequence: TGTGCCAGCAGTCTTGGACTAGCGGGCGATAGCACAGATACGCAGTATTTT. Its translation: CASSLGLAGDSTDTQYF. The full variable domain, in which reference TRBV25-1 and TRBJ2-3 provide the parts outside the CDR3, is EADIYQTPRYLVIGTGKKITLECSQTMGHDKMYWYQQDPGMELHLIHYSYGVNSTEKGDLSSESTVSRIRTEHFPLTLESARPSHTSQYLCASSLGLAGDSTDTQYFGPGTRLTVL.

The chain is built from TRBV5-1 and TRBJ2-7; the match to TRBD1 covers 10 bases. Trimming at V came to 3 bases and at J to 5 bases, leaving 11 bases not matched to a gene. The CDR3 length is 16 residues. Germline lookup yields CDR1 SGHRS and CDR2 YFSETQ. This CDR3 is CASSSIKGDRGHEQYF. DNA of the CDR3: TGCGCCAGCAGCTCGATTAAGGGGGACAGGGGCCACGAGCAGTACTTC.

The chain is built from TRBV6-5 and TRBJ2-3; 9 nucleotides align to TRBD1. There are 14 residues in the CDR3. Per germline, CDR1 MNHEY and CDR2 SVGAGI. The V and J ends lost 7 bases and 6 bases, in that order; junction bases with no gene match: 8. CDR3 amino acids: CASTVGQGYDTQYF. In DNA form, the CDR3 reads TGTGCCAGCACCGTGGGACAGGGTTACGATACGCAGTATTTT.

V gene TRBV7-9 combines with J gene TRBJ1-1; D is undetermined. CDR3 length: 13 residues. The V gene's germline CDR1 is SEHNR and CDR2 FQNEAQ (reference sequence). V gave up 3 bases and J gave up 1 base, with 6 bases separating them. CDR3 in DNA: TGTGCCAGCAGCTTGGATTCGAACACTGAAGCTTTCTTT. It encodes CASSLDSNTEAFF.

This clone was seen just once. The chain is built from TRBV5-4 and TRBJ2-7; TRBD1 matches at 10 bases. After removal of 0 bases from V and 4 bases from J, the junction contained 10 bases not matched to a gene. CDR1 is SGHNT and CDR2 is YYREEE in the germline V gene (reference sequence). CDR3 length equals 17 residues. CDR3 sequence (DNA): TGTGCCAGCAGCTTGGCGGACAGGGGGGGAGGAGGGTACGAGCAGTACTTC. Amino acid sequence: CASSLADRGGGGYEQYF.

The chain carries TRBV5-1 and TRBJ1-4; TRBD1 matches 7 bases. The CDR3 runs to 15 residues. Germline values: CDR1 SGHRS, CDR2 YFSETQ. Trimming removed 6 bases from V and 9 bases from J; junction bases left unmatched: 14. In nucleotides, the CDR3 is TGCGCCAGCAAACCGCTATCTGACAGGGCACAAAAACTGTTTTTT. Protein: CASKPLSDRAQKLFF.